This T cell receptor (beta chain) was sequenced in a study of T cell responses to AZD1222 COVID-19 vaccine (dated by TCRdb to the early 2020s). Concerning the study at large: TCR sequencing was performed for roughly 250 trial participants, of whom about 200 were given two doses of AZD1222 and around 26 were given two doses of MenACWY control vaccine. Trial participants were enrolled by age into subgroups of 18-55, 56-69 and 70-plus years, and roughly 160, 29 and 62 TCR-sequenced participants, respectively, were included in these subgroups.

Deletion took 3 bases off V and 6 bases off J, with a span of 18 bases between the germline ends. CDR1 MDHEN and CDR2 SYDVKM are derived from the germline V gene. The CDR3 measures 16 amino acids from cysteine to phenylalanine. The entry retains the CDR3 DNA only, 48 bases that are in frame from base 1. To note about this clone: It has no known antigen specificity. Base qualities are not provided; no much larger clone lies one nucleotide away.

The meaning of the sample's time point label: about 28 days (+/-7) after the second vaccine dose. AZD1222 recipients whose second dose came at about 4 weeks and those whose second dose came at about 12 weeks were combined into one group, since spike-specific TCR depth and breadth did not differ between the two schedules. Vaccinee samples came from UK trials COV001 and COV002, including a single-blind randomized controlled phase 2/3 trial of AZD1222 (ChAdOx1 nCoV-19) in healthy adults. For TCRbeta chain sequencing, PBMC samples were collected from trial participants at day 0 and at day 28 after the second dose. The paper as a whole reports these results and caveats: After two AZD1222 doses, both the breadth and the depth of spike-specific TCRs were significantly higher than at day 0 and than in MenACWY recipients. Most participants were white British and females outnumbered males, and the authors suggested that clonal diversity may have been underestimated. Nearly half of unique spike-specific TCRs reportedly recognized epitopes outside regions mutated in the B.1.351 and B.1.1.7 variants. In the small 56-69-year group, the increase in depth fell short of significance, most likely because of low power. Vaccine-associated CD4 TCRs spanned the whole spike protein, with dominant responses in regions 160-218 and 743-854. Conclusions about previously exposed vaccinees are limited, since just a handful of AZD1222 recipients were seropositive for SARS-CoV-2 at baseline. Because no day 14 peak-response samples were available, repertoires were characterized only after the peak T cell response.

The CDR3 regions of human TCRbeta chains were analyzed by immunosequencing. In the authors' own workflow: TCRs in the repertoires were matched against a reference library of SARS-CoV-2-specific TCRs that had been generated with the MIRA antigen-specificity platform. Breadth meant the fraction of unique TCRs that were SARS-CoV-2-associated, whereas depth meant the fraction of total T cells that were SARS-CoV-2-associated. Using the MIRA data, every spike-specific TCR was mapped to the spike region that the TCR reacted to and assigned to either a CD4 or a CD8 class. Log10-transformed breadth and depth values were compared by one-way ANOVA with Sidak's multiple comparisons tests. TCRdb obtained this table from immuneACCESS and retained in-frame rearrangements with V and J assigned. These tables miss some clones; where compared with another copy, unresolved V genes account for less than half of the shortfall, and the remainder is unexplained. The DNA was the basis for D and trimming; V, J and clone size are from that table. The sample includes 90,000 or so clones, with over 75% observed a single time. Jointly, the top ten make up around 6% of the sample.

This sequence originates from an adult who received the AZD1222 COVID-19 vaccine. The starting material was peripheral blood, obtained 28 days after the second AZD1222 dose. Recombination linked TRBV28 to TRBJ2-1; a tentative D match to TRBD2 spans 5 bases. The CDR3 loop reads CASSLAGKSMGNEQFF. The DNA sequence is given as TGTGCCAGCAGTTTGGCGGGCAAGAGCATGGGCAATGAGCAGTTCTTC.